The sequence of this TCR beta chain was determined in a study of OX40 agonist ivuxolimab in advanced cancers. Some clones are missing from TCRdb's copy, which holds only in-frame ones; the method was immunoSEQ multiplex PCR. This table has about 85,000 clones, 65% to 90% appearing once. Regarding this clone: Its antigen is currently unknown.

General study results and limits: The study did not work out the antigen specificity of the expanded peripheral T cells. Clones of CD4+ and CD8+ blood T cells grew by week 6 at doses of 0.1 to 3.0 mg/kg.

The sample here was CD4+ or CD8+ T cells sorted from blood, taken in a trial of the OX40 agonist ivuxolimab. This receptor was identified in an adult with an advanced solid tumor such as melanoma, head and neck, liver or kidney cancer.

Here the CDR3 reads CASRKGKQETQYF. In nucleotides, the CDR3 is TGTGCCAGCAGAAAGGGTAAACAAGAGACCCAGTACTTC. The chain recombines TRBV2 with TRBJ2-5; D is unclear. Per germline, CDR1 SNHLY and CDR2 FYNNEI. The CDR3 sequence is 13 residues long. The V and J ends lost 6 bases and 2 bases respectively, with 10 bases between them.